The present T cell receptor (beta chain) was sequenced within a study of cytomegalovirus exposure and HLA in healthy donors. As to this clone: Its specificity is unknown.

General study points: Under in vitro conditions, a few CMV-associated chains were confirmed as specific for CMV antigens.

In the PCR, 60 Vbeta and 13 Jbeta primers were used. The protocol was immunoSEQ multiplex PCR, while the TCRdb copy is restricted to in-frame clones and leaves out a portion. Of around 170,000 clones in the sample, around 75% were seen once. This CDR3 comprises 16 residues. J was trimmed by 0 bases and V by 3 bases; bases with no gene match: 6. CDR1 and CDR2 (germline): SGHTS, YDEGEE. The chain links TRBV5-8 to TRBJ2-4; 7 nucleotides align to TRBD2. Sequenced material: PBMCs. This TCR was sampled from a man in his forties or fifties in good health and CMV-seropositive. The chain's CDR3 is CASSSGGRAAKNIQYF. The CDR3 region has the DNA TGTGCCAGCAGCTCGGGAGGTCGGGCAGCCAAAAACATTCAGTACTTC.